The source of this TCR beta chain is a study of cytomegalovirus exposure and HLA in healthy donors. Vbeta (60) and Jbeta (13) primers were used in the PCR. Repertoires were generated with immunoSEQ multiplex PCR, while TCRdb's copy carries only in-frame clones and drops some. This sample has over 65,000 clones, with 67% found just once. The CDR3 loop spans 18 amino acids. Germline trimming cut 6 bases from V and 2 bases from J; bases unmatched to any gene: 10. Germline CDR1 is LGHNA and CDR2 is YNFKEQ. The genes are TRBV4-2 and TRBJ2-3; 14 nucleotides line up with TRBD2. The sample comprised PBMCs. This receptor was obtained from a woman aged 45-65 years in good health and CMV-seropositive. The CDR3 DNA reads TGTGCCAGCAGACGTCGGACTAGCGGGGGGTGGGACACAGATACGCAGTATTTT. Residues: CASRRRTSGGWDTDTQYF.